This TCR beta chain was observed in a study of blood T cell repertoires in COVID-19 (dated by TCRdb to the early 2020s). Study-level background: Samples from collaborators originated in the United States, Italy and Spain and spanned both the acute and convalescent phases of COVID-19. The material from the prospective study consisted of cDNA or gDNA derived from T cells, B-cell-depleted T cells, or PBMCs. The dataset comprised deeply sampled blood TCRbeta repertoires from subjects exposed to, actively infected with, or recovered from COVID-19. A freely available public database, intended as a resource for researchers studying the immune response to SARS-CoV-2, is where the repertoires were released. The samples were drawn from the first 160 participants of the ongoing ImmuneRACE study and from 1,254 subjects provided by 6 global collaborators. A de-identified subject ID, COVID-19 status, age in years and sex were almost always included in the sample metadata. Where available, HLA class I and class II types were taken from metadata supplied by the sample provider and were not determined by assay-based typing. Paper-wide results and their limitations: How much clinical and demographic metadata was included differed by source and by participant, and the metadata was provided uncurated.

TCRbeta CDR3 regions were amplified from genomic DNA by means of the immunoSEQ Assay, a bias-controlled multiplex PCR. Per the source publication's procedure: The number of nucleated cells in each sample was estimated from the amplification of reference gene primers within the assay. To quantify the absolute abundance of each unique TCRbeta CDR3 rearrangement, sequence reads were collapsed and filtered. For each sample, productive Simpson clonality was calculated as the square root of Simpson's diversity index over productive rearrangements. TCRdb obtained this table from immuneACCESS and retained in-frame rearrangements with V and J assigned. These tables miss some clones; where compared with another copy, unresolved V genes account for less than half of the shortfall, and the remainder is unexplained. V, J and clone size are those of that table, while D and trimming were read from the DNA. Recorded for this sample are 35,000 or so clones; about nine tenths of them occurred a single time. The ten most abundant clones make up about 12% of the sample.

A word on this clone: Its antigen has not been determined. There are no base qualities to consult, and no much larger clone falls within one base.

The collaborating institutions used their own protocols to collect whole blood in K2EDTA tubes. For TCRbeta analysis, collaborators shipped samples as frozen whole blood, isolated PBMCs, or DNA extracted from either of those sample types. From its cysteine to its phenylalanine, the CDR3 spans 14 amino acids. Of all the DNA, just the CDR3 is kept, 42 bases in frame from base 1. The germline V gene yields MDHEN for CDR1 and SYDVKM for CDR2. V and J lose 7 bases and 0 bases, and a span of 13 bases separates them. This receptor chain uses TRBV28 and TRBJ2-7; TRBD1 is possibly the D segment (6 matching bases). The sequenced sample was peripheral blood. The TCR comes from a man aged 65 to 85 with acute or convalescent COVID-19. The DNA sequence reads TGTGCCAGCATCCCGACAGGTAGCTCCTACGAGCAGTACTTC. Translated, it gives CASIPTGSSYEQYF.